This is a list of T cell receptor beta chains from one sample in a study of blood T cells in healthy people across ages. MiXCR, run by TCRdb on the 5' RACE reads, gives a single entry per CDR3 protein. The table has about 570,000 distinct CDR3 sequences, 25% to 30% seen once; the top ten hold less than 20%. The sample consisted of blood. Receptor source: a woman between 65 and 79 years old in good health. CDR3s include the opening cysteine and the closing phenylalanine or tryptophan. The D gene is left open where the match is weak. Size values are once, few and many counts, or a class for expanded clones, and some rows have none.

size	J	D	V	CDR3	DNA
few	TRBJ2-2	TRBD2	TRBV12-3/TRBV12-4	CASSLSASGGAGELFF	TGTGCCAGCAGTTTATCGGCTAGCGGGGGGGCCGGGGAGCTGTTTTTT
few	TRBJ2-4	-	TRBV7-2	CASSSAGGPQQYF	TGTGCCAGCAGCTCTGCTGGAGGACCCCAGCAGTACTTC
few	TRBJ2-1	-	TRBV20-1	CSASGSPYNEQFF	TGCAGTGCTAGCGGGAGCCCCTACAATGAGCAGTTCTTC
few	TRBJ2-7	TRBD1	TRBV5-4	CASSWAGTGNYEQYF	TGTGCCAGCAGCTGGGCCGGGACAGGGAACTACGAGCAGTACTTC
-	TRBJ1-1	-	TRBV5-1	CASSLAGRVEAFF	TGCGCCAGCAGCTTGGCCGGTCGGGTTGAAGCTTTCTTT
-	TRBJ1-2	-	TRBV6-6	CASSYRDPESGGYTF	TGTGCCAGCAGTTATAGGGACCCCGAAAGCGGCGGCTACACCTTC
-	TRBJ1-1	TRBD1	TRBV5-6	CASSPRQGGYWTEAFF	TGTGCCAGCAGCCCACGACAGGGGGGATATTGGACTGAAGCTTTCTTT
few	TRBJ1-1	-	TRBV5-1	CASSLPATGREGTEAFF	TGCGCCAGCAGCTTGCCCGCGACAGGTAGGGAAGGCACTGAAGCTTTCTTT
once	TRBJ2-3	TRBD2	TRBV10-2	CASSAGPGLAGGTMTDTQYF	TGCGCCAGCAGTGCCGGTCCGGGACTAGCGGGGGGCACCATGACAGATACGCAGTATTTT
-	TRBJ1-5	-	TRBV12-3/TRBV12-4	CASSLERSNQPQHF	TGTGCCAGCAGTTTGGAGCGGAGCAATCAGCCCCAGCATTTT
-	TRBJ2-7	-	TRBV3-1	CASSQLGGGQYF	TGTGCCAGCAGCCAACTTGGAGGGGGGCAGTACTTC
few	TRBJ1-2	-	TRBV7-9	CASSLGEEGYGYTF	TGTGCCAGCAGCTTGGGGGAGGAGGGCTATGGCTACACCTTC
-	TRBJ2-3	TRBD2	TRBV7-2	CASSSGGASDTQYF	TGTGCCAGCAGCTCCGGGGGGGCCTCAGATACGCAGTATTTT
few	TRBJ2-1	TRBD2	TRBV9	CASSVTSGGLNEQFF	TGTGCCAGCAGTGTTACTAGCGGGGGTCTCAATGAGCAGTTCTTC
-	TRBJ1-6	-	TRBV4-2	CASKAGGSMSPLHF	TGTGCCAGCAAAGCGGGTGGTAGCATGTCACCCCTCCACTTT
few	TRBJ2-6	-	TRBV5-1	CASRVAGANVLTF	TGCGCCAGCCGGGTGGCTGGGGCCAACGTCCTGACTTTC
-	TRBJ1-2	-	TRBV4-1	CASSQEKIGRSGGDGYTF	TGCGCCAGCAGCCAAGAGAAAATTGGGCGGAGTGGGGGCGATGGCTACACCTTC
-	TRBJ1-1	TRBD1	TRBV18	CASSQTQGANTEAFF	TGTGCCAGCTCCCAAACACAGGGGGCCAACACTGAAGCTTTCTTT
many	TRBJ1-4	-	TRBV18	CASSPTGPNEKLFF	TGTGCCAGCTCACCAACAGGCCCCAACGAAAAACTGTTTTTT
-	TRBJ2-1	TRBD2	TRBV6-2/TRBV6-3	CASRSGTSGGEQFF	TGTGCCAGCAGAAGCGGGACCTCCGGGGGTGAGCAGTTCTTC
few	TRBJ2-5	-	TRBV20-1	CSASAGGYQETQYF	TGCAGTGCTTCTGCCGGGGGCTATCAAGAGACCCAGTACTTC
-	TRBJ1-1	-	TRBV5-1	CASSQNTNTEAFF	TGCGCCAGCAGCCAAAACACGAACACTGAAGCTTTCTTT
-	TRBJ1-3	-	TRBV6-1	CASSRGQGLIGNTIYF	TGTGCCAGCAGTCGGGGGCAGGGCTTGATCGGAAACACCATATATTTT
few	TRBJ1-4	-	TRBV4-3	CASSQDWGEKLFF	TGCGCCAGCAGCCAAGATTGGGGCGAGAAACTGTTTTTT
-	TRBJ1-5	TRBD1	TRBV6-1	CASSEIPGGWEPQHF	TGTGCCAGCAGTGAGATACCAGGGGGCTGGGAGCCCCAGCATTTT
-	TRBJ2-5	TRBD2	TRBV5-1	CASNRRVAGIQETQYF	TGCGCCAGCAACCGGAGAGTAGCGGGGATCCAAGAGACCCAGTACTTC
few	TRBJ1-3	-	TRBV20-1	CSARLPGISGNTIYF	TGCAGTGCTAGGCTACCAGGGATCTCTGGAAACACCATATATTTT
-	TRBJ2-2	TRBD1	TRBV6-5	CASSHLWDRVDTGELFF	TGTGCCAGCAGTCACCTGTGGGACAGGGTAGACACCGGGGAGCTGTTTTTT
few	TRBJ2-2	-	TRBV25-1	CASHREFDTGELFF	TGTGCCAGCCACAGGGAATTTGACACCGGGGAGCTGTTTTTT
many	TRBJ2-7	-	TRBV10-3	CAISGGADYEQYF	TGTGCCATCAGTGGGGGGGCTGACTACGAGCAGTACTTC
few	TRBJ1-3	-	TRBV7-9	CASSPQQAGNTIYF	TGTGCCAGCAGCCCCCAACAGGCTGGAAACACCATATATTTT
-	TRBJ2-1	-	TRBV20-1	CSAILSSYNEQFF	TGCAGTGCTATTCTGAGCTCCTACAATGAGCAGTTCTTC
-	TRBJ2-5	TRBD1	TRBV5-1	CASSPLGTGSEETQYF	TGCGCCAGCAGCCCACTAGGGACAGGGTCCGAGGAGACCCAGTACTTC
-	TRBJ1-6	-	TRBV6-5	CASSRAPRDSPLHF	TGTGCCAGCAGCCGGGCCCCCCGGGACTCACCCCTCCACTTT
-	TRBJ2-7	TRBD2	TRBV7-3	CASSLRAGGPYEQYF	TGTGCCAGCAGCTTAAGAGCGGGGGGGCCTTACGAGCAGTACTTC
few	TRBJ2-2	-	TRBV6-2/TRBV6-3	CASIPQGTVNTGELFF	TGTGCCAGCATTCCCCAGGGAACTGTAAACACCGGGGAGCTGTTTTTT
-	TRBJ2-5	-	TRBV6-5	CASSKRDGQPYF	TGTGCCAGCAGTAAGCGGGACGGACAGCCGTACTTC
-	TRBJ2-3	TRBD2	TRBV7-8	CASSFPIAGGQTDTQYF	TGTGCCAGCAGTTTTCCAATAGCGGGGGGGCAGACAGATACGCAGTATTTT
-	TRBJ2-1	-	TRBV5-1	CASSLARSSSYNEQFF	TGCGCCAGCAGCTTGGCCCGCAGCAGCTCCTACAATGAGCAGTTCTTC
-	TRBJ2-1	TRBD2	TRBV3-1	CASSQATSGGDNEQFF	TGTGCCAGCAGCCAAGCTACTAGCGGGGGGGACAATGAGCAGTTCTTC
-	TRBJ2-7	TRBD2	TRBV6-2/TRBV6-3	CASSYSRLAGFYEQYF	TGTGCCAGCAGTTACTCGAGACTAGCGGGTTTCTACGAGCAGTACTTC
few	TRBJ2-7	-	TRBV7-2	CASSSFSYEQYF	TGTGCCAGCAGCTCCTTCTCCTACGAGCAGTACTTC
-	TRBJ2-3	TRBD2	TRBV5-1	CASSFSVGGGRDTQYF	TGCGCCAGCAGCTTCTCAGTTGGCGGGGGAAGGGATACGCAGTATTTT
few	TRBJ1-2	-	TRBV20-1	CSGKGRNYGYTF	TGCAGTGGTAAAGGCCGTAACTATGGCTACACCTTC
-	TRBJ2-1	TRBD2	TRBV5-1	CASSLEAGGLQAGNEPFF	TGCGCCAGCAGCTTGGAAGCGGGGGGGTTACAGGCAGGCAATGAGCCGTTCTTC
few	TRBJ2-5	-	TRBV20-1	CSPRQNGETQCF	TGCAGCCCCAGACAGAACGGAGAGACCCAGTGCTTC
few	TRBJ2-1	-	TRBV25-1	CASNPQGGSYNEQFF	TGTGCCAGCAATCCTCAGGGGGGCTCCTACAATGAGCAGTTCTTC
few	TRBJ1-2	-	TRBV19	CASSITAILGGYTF	TGTGCCAGTAGTATAACAGCTATTCTTGGAGGCTACACCTTC
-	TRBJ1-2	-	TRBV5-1	CASSLEATGYTF	TGCGCCAGCAGCTTGGAGGCGACTGGCTACACCTTC